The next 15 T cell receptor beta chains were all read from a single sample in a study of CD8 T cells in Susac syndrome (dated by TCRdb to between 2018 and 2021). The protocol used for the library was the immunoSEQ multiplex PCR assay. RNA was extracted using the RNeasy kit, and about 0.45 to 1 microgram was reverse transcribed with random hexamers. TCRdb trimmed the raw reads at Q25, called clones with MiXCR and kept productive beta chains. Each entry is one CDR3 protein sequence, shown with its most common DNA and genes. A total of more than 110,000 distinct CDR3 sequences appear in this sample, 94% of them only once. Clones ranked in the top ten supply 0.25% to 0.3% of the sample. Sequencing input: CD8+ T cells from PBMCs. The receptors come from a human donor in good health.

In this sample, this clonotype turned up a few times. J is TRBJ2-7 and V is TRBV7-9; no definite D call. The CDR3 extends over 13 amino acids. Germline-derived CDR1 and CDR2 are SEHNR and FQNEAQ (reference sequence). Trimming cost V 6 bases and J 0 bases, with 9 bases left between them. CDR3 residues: CASSEANSYEQYF. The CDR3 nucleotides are TGTGCCAGCAGTGAGGCGAACTCCTACGAGCAGTACTTC.

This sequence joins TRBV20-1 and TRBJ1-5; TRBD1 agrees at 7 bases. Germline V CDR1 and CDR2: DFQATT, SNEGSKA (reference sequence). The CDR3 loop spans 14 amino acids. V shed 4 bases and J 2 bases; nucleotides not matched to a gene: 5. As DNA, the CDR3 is TGCAGTGCTATTCCAGACAGGGGCAATCAGCCCCAGCATTTT. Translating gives CSAIPDRGNQPQHF.

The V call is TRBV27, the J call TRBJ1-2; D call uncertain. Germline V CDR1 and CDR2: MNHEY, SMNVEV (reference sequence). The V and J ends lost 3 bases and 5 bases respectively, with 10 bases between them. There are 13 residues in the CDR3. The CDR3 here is CASSFSGNYGYTF. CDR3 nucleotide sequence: TGTGCCAGCAGTTTCAGTGGGAATTATGGCTACACCTTC.

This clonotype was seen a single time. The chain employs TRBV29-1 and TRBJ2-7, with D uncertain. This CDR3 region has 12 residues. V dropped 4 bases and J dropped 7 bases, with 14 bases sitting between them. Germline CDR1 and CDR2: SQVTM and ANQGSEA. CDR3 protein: CSVVSPLGEQYF. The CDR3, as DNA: TGCAGCGTTGTCTCCCCCCTGGGAGAGCAGTACTTC.

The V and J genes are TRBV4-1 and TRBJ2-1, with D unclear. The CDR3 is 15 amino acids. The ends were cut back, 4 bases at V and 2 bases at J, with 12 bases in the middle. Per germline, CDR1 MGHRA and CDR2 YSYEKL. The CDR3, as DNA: TGCGCCAGCAGCCCCTTGACGGAACCCTACAATGAGCAGTTCTTC. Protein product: CASSPLTEPYNEQFF.

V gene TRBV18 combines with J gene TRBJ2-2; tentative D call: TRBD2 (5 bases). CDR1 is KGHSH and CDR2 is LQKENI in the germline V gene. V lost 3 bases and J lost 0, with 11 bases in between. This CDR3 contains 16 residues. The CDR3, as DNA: TGTGCCAGCTCACCGCCGCGACTATCGAACACCGGGGAGCTGTTTTTT. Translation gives CASSPPRLSNTGELFF.

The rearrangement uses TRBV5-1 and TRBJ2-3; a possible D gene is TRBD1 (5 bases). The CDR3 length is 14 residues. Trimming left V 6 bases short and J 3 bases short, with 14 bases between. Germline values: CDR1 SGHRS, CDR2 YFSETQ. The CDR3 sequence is CASTQGSGTDTQYF. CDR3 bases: TGCGCCAGCACCCAGGGTTCCGGGACAGATACGCAGTATTTT.

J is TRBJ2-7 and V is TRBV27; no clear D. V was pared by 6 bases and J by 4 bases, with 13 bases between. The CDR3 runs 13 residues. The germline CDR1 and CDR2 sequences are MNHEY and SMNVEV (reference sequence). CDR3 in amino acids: CASSLASTYEQYF. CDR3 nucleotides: TGTGCCAGCAGCTTGGCGAGCACTTACGAGCAGTACTTC.

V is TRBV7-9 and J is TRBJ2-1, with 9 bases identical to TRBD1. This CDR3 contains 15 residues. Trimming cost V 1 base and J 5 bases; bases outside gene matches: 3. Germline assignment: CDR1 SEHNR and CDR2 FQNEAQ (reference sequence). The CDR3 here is CASSLGQGEDNEQFF. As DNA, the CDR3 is TGTGCCAGCAGCTTAGGACAGGGGGAGGACAATGAGCAGTTCTTC.

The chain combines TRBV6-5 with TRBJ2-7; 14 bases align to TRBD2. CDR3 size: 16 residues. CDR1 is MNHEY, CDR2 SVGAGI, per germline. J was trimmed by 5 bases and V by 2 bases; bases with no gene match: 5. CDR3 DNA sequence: TGTGCCAGCAGTTACCGGCCGGGACTAGCGGGAGACGAGCAGTACTTC. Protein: CASSYRPGLAGDEQYF.

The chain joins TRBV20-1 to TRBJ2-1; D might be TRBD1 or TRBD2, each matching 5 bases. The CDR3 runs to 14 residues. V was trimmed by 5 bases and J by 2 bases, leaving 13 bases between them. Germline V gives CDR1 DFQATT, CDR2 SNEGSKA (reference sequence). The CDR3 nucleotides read TGCAGTGCTCCTGGTGAGGGGACCTACAATGAGCAGTTCTTC. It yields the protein CSAPGEGTYNEQFF.

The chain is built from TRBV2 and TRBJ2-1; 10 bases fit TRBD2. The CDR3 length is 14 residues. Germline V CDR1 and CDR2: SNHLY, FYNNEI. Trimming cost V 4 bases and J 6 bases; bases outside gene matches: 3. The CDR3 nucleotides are TGTGCCAGCAGTGCAGCGGGAGGGCCCAATGAGCAGTTCTTC. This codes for CASSAAGGPNEQFF.

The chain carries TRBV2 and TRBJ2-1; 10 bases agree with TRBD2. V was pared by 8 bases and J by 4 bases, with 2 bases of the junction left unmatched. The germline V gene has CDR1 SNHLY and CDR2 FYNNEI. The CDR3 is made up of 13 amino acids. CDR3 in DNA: TGTGCCAGCGGACTAGCGGTATACAATGAGCAGTTCTTC. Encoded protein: CASGLAVYNEQFF.

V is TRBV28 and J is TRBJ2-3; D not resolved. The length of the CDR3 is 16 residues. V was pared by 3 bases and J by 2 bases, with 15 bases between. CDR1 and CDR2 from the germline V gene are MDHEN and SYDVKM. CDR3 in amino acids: CASSLPILFNTDTQYF. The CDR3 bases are TGTGCCAGCAGTTTGCCAATACTTTTTAACACAGATACGCAGTATTTT.

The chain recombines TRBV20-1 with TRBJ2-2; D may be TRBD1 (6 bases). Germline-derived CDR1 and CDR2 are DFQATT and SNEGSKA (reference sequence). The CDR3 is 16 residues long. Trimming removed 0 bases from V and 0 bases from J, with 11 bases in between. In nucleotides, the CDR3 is TGCAGTGCTAGAGAAGTAAGGGGGTCGAACACCGGGGAGCTGTTTTTT. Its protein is CSAREVRGSNTGELFF.